This T cell receptor beta chain originates from a study of cytomegalovirus exposure and HLA in healthy donors. Whole-study results and caveats: Apparent HLA restriction characterized most CMV-associated TCR beta chains in a later analysis. Several V segments, TRBV6-2 and TRBV6-3 among them, could not be told apart and were dropped. A classifier reportedly called cytomegalovirus status with high sensitivity and specificity. The study recorded 150 to 200 TCR beta chains that were cytomegalovirus-associated.

To note about this clone: The antigen remains undetermined.

Germline trimming cut 6 bases from V and 8 bases from J; bases unmatched to any gene: 13. CDR1 is SNHLY, CDR2 FYNNEI, per germline. This CDR3 has 15 residues. 13 Jbeta primers and 60 Vbeta primers were used for the PCR. Some clones are missing from TCRdb's copy, which holds only in-frame ones; the method was immunoSEQ multiplex PCR. The sample lists approximately 210,000 clones; 75% to 85% were seen once. This clonotype was obtained from a woman aged 50 to 65 in good health and CMV-seronegative. The rearrangement uses TRBV2 and TRBJ2-1; TRBD2 agrees at 7 bases. Material for sequencing was PBMCs. CDR3 region: CASRMLTSARDEQFF. CDR3 coding DNA: TGTGCCAGCAGGATGCTAACTAGCGCCAGGGATGAGCAGTTCTTC.